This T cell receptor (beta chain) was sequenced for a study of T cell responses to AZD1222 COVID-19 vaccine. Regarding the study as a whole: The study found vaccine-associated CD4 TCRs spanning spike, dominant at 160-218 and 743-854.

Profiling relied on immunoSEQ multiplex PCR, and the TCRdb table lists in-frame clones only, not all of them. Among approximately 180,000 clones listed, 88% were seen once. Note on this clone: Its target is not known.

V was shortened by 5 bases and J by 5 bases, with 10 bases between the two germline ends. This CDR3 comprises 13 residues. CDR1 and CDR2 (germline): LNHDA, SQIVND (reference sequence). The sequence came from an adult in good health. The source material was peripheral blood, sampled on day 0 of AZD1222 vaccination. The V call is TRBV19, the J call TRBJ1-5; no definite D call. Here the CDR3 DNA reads TGTGCCAGTAGTTTCGGGGTACATCAGCCCCAGCATTTT. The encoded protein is CASSFGVHQPQHF.